There are a few counts of the clone carrying this T cell receptor beta chain. The antigen is unknown. The sample belongs to a study of PD-1 blockade in classical Hodgkin lymphoma. As for the study in general: Nivolumab 3 mg/kg was given intravenously every 2 weeks.

Sequencing was performed with immunoSEQ multiplex PCR; in TCRdb, only in-frame clones are kept and a portion is missing. Among about 36,000 clones listed, about 70% were seen once. Points from the study as a whole: Patients starting nivolumab less than 1 year after ASCT had lower diversity and were excluded from later analyses. Diversity in CD4+ TCRs, unlike that measured in CD8+ TCRs, had risen significantly by C4D1. Compared with healthy donors, newly diagnosed patients reportedly showed lower baseline TCR diversity.

In every patient, relapse followed autologous stem cell transplantation, while exposure to brentuximab vedotin differed. The CDR3 length is 13 residues. V lost 1 base and J 8 bases, leaving 10 bases between the germline ends. Germline CDR1 is SGDLS and CDR2 is YYNGEE. This clonotype originated in a human donor with classical Hodgkin lymphoma. Sequences were derived from peripheral blood mononuclear cells (PBMCs), sampled before the second cycle of nivolumab. The genes are TRBV9 and TRBJ2-1, with D unclear. The CDR3 region has the DNA TGTGCCAGCAGCGTATCACCTAATGATGAGCAGTTCTTC. Translated: CASSVSPNDEQFF. Supplemented by reference TRBV9 and TRBJ2-1, the full variable domain reads DSGVTQTPKHLITATGQRVTLRCSPRSGDLSVYWYQQSLDQGLQFLIQYYNGEERAKGNILERFSAQQFPDLHSELNLSSLELGDSALYFCASSVSPNDEQFFGPGTRLTVL.